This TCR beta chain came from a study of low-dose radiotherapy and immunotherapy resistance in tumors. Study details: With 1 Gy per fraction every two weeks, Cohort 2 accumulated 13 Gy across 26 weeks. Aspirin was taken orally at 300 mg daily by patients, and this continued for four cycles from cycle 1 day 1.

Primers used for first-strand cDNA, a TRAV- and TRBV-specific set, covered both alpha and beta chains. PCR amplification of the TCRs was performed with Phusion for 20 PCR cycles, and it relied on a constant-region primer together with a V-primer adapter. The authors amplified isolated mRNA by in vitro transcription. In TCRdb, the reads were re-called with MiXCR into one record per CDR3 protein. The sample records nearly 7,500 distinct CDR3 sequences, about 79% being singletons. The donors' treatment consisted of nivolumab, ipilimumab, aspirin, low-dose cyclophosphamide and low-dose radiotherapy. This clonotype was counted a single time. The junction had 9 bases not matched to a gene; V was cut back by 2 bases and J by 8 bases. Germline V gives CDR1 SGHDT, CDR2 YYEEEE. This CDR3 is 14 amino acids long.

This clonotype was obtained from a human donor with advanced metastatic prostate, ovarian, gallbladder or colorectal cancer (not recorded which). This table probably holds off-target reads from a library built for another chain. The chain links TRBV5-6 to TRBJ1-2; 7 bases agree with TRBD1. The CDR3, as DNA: TGTGCCAGCAGCTTCCCAACCGACAGGGACGGCTACACCTTC. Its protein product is CASSFPTDRDGYTF.